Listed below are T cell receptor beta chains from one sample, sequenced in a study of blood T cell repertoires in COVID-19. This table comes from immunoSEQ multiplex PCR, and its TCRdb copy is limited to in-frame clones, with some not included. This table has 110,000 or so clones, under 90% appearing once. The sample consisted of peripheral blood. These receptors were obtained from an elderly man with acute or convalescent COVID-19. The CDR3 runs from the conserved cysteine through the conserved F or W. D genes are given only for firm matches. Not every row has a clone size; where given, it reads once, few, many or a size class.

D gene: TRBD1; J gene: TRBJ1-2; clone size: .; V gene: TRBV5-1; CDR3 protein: CASSLEPGTGLHGYTF; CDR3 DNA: TGCGCCAGCAGCTTGGAACCCGGGACAGGGCTCCATGGCTACACCTTC
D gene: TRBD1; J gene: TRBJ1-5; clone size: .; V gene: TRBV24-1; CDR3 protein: CATRGQTCRYSNQPQHF; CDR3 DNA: TGTGCCACCAGGGGACAGACTTGTAGATATAGCAATCAGCCCCAGCATTTT
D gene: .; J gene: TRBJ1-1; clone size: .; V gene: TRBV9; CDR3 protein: CASSSRRNTEAFF; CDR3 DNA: TGTGCCAGCAGCTCACGGAGGAACACTGAAGCTTTCTTT
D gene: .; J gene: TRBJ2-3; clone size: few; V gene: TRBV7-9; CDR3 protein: CASSGPGTRTDTQYF; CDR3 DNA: TGTGCCAGCAGCGGCCCCGGGACACGCACAGATACGCAGTATTTT
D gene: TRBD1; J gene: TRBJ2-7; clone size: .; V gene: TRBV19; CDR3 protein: CASSIDRGSYEQYF; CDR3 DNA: TGTGCCAGTAGTATCGACAGGGGGTCCTACGAGCAGTACTTC
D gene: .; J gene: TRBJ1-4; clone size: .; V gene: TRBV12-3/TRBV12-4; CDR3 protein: CASSLGQGEKLFF; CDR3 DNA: TGTGCCAGCAGTTTGGGGCAGGGGGAAAAACTGTTTTTT
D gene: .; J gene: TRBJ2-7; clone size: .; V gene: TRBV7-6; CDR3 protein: CASSLTEAAYEQYF; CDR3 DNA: TGTGCCAGCAGCTTAACTGAGGCAGCCTACGAGCAGTACTTC
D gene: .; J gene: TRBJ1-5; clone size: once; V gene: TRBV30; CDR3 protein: CAWSPGYSNQPQHF; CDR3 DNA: TGTGCCTGGAGTCCAGGGTATAGCAATCAGCCCCAGCATTTT
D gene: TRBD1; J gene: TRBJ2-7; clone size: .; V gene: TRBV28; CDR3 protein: CASSSPGQKASYEQYF; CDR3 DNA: TGTGCCAGTAGTTCCCCGGGACAGAAAGCCTCCTACGAGCAGTACTTC
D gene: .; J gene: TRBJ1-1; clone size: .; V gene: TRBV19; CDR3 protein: CASSIGGEVTEAFF; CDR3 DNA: TGTGCCAGTAGTATCGGAGGGGAGGTCACTGAAGCTTTCTTT
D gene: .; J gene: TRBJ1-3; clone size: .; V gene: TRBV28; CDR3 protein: CASSFRLPITSGNTIYF; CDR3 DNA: TGTGCCAGCAGTTTCAGACTCCCAATCACCTCTGGAAACACCATATATTTT
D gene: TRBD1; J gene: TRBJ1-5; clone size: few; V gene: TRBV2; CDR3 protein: CASSAVPGGSFQPQHF; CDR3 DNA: TGTGCCAGCAGCGCCGTACCAGGGGGAAGCTTTCAGCCCCAGCATTTT
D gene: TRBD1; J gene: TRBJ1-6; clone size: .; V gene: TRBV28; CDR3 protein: CASSLRGRTRNSPLHF; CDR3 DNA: TGTGCCAGCAGTTTAAGGGGGCGGACGCGAAATTCACCCCTCCACTTT
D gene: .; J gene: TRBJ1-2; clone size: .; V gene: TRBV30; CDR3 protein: CAWHRGMGGYTF; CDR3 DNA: TGTGCCTGGCACCGGGGGATGGGAGGCTACACCTTC
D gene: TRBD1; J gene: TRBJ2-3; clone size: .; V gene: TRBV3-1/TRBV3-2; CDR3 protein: CASSPRDSQGTDTQYF; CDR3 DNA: TGTGCCAGCAGCCCTAGGGACAGCCAGGGCACAGATACGCAGTATTTT
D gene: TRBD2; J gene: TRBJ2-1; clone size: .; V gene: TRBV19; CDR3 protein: CASSSGIAGESLFF; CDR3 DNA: TGTGCCAGTAGTAGTGGAATAGCGGGAGAGTCTCTTTTCTTC
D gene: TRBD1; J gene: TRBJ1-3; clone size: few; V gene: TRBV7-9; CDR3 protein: CASSPYRQGRPGNTIYF; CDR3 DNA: TGTGCCAGCAGCCCCTATAGACAGGGGCGTCCTGGAAACACCATATATTTT
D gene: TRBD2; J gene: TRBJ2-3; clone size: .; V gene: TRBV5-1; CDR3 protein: CASSLIAGSTDTQYF; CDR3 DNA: TGCGCCAGCAGCTTAATAGCGGGAAGCACAGATACGCAGTATTTT
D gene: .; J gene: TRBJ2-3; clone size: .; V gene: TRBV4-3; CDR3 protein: CASSQENGGRTDTQYF; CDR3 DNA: TGCGCCAGCAGCCAAGAGAACGGGGGACGCACAGATACGCAGTATTTT
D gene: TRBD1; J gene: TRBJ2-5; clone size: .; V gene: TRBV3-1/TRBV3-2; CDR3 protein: CASSLLGQGRETQYF; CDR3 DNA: TGTGCCAGCAGCCTCCTGGGACAGGGGCGGGAGACCCAGTACTTC
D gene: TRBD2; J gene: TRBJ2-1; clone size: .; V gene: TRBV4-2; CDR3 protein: CASSLTTSGTYNEQFF; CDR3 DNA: TGTGCCAGCAGCCTCACTACTAGCGGGACATACAATGAGCAGTTCTTC
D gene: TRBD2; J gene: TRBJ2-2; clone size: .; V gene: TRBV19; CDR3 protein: CASSIDRLAGTGELFF; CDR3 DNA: TGTGCCAGTAGTATAGATCGGCTAGCGGGAACCGGGGAGCTGTTTTTT
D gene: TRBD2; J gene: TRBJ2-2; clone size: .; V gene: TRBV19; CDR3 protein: CASSTPLAGIQTGELFF; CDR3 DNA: TGTGCCAGTAGTACTCCCCTAGCGGGGATCCAAACCGGGGAGCTGTTTTTT
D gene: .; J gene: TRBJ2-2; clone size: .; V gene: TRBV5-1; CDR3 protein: CASSSQGNTGELFF; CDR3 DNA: TGCGCCAGCAGCTCTCAGGGTAACACCGGGGAGCTGTTTTTT
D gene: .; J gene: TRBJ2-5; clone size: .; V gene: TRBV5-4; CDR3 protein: CASSPGRGQETQYF; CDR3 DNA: TGTGCCAGCAGCCCTGGACGGGGACAAGAGACCCAGTACTTC
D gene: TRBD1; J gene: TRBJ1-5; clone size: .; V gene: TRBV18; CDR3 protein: CASSLGQGPYQPQHF; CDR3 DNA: TGTGCCAGCTCCTTAGGACAGGGGCCCTATCAGCCCCAGCATTTT
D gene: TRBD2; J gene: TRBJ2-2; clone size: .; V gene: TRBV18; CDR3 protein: CASSMTAGTGELFF; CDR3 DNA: TGTGCCAGCTCAATGACAGCGGGGACCGGGGAGCTGTTTTTT
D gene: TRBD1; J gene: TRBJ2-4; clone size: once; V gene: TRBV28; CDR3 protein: CASSLRGTGGDIQYF; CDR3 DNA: TGTGCCAGCAGTTTAAGGGGGACAGGGGGAGACATTCAGTACTTC
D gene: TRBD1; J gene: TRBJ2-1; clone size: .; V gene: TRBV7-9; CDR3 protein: CASSLWDRTYNEQFF; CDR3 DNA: TGTGCCAGCAGCTTATGGGACAGGACATACAATGAGCAGTTCTTC
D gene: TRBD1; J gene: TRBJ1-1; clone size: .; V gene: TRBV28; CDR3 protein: CASSLFPGGGRTEAFF; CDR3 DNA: TGTGCCAGCAGTTTATTTCCAGGGGGCGGGAGAACTGAAGCTTTCTTT
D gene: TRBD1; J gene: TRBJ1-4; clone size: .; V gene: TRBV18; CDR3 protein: CASSPSAGGVWNEKLFF; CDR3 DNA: TGTGCCAGCTCACCCTCGGCAGGGGGCGTTTGGAATGAAAAACTGTTTTTT
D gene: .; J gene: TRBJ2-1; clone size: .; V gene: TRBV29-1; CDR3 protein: CSVDTGKDEQFF; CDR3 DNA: TGCAGCGTTGATACAGGGAAGGATGAGCAGTTCTTC
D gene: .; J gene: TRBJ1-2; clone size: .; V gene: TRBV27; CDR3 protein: CASSARTANYGYTF; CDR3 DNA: TGTGCCAGCAGTGCACGGACAGCTAACTATGGCTACACCTTC
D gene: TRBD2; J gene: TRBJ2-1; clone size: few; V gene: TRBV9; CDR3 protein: CASSVGTSGKPQVF; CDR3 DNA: TGTGCCAGCAGCGTAGGAACCAGCGGGAAACCTCAGGTCTTC
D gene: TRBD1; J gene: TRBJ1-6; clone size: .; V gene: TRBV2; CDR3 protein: CASTPRGHGGGGSYNSPLHF; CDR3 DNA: TGTGCCAGCACCCCAAGGGGTCACGGAGGGGGCGGCTCCTATAATTCACCCCTCCACTTT
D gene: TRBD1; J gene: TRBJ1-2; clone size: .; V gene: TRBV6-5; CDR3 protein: CASRRNRGQDYGYTF; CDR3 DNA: TGTGCCAGCAGGCGGAACAGGGGGCAGGATTATGGCTACACCTTC